Listed below are T cell receptor beta chains from one sample, sequenced in a study of beta chain features in type 1 diabetes. Clones were read by immunoSEQ multiplex PCR, and TCRdb kept only the in-frame ones, dropping some. The top ten hold under 0.02% of the sample, which has a few hundred thousand clones, roughly 16% seen once. Sequences were obtained from naive CD4+ T cells from blood. All receptors derive from a young woman in good health. Both conserved end residues are trimmed from each CDR3. Rows may omit the clone size; those that give it use once, few, many or a size class.

j_gene	abundance	v_gene	CDR3aa
TRBJ2-3	NA	TRBV5-4	ASSLPWTGTDTQY
TRBJ2-5	NA	TRBV14	ASSRHRGETQY
TRBJ2-7	NA	TRBV4-1	ASSQSRLADFSYEQY
TRBJ1-2	NA	TRBV29-1	SVASGTVRYGYT
TRBJ1-4	NA	TRBV5-1	ASSLGAPRQEKLF
TRBJ1-2	NA	TRBV19	ASIPLGYGYT
TRBJ1-1	NA	TRBV5-1	ASSSGNTEAF
TRBJ1-2	NA	TRBV4-1	ASSPIGTGSNYGYT
TRBJ2-7	NA	TRBV30	AWSLLNYEQY
TRBJ1-5	few	TRBV30	AWSVQGGQPQH
TRBJ2-5	NA	TRBV7-2	ASSLGAAQY
TRBJ2-1	few	TRBV29-1	SVGALAGNEQF
TRBJ2-7	NA	TRBV18	ASSPGTSGRYEQY
TRBJ1-2	NA	TRBV18	ASSQDRVYGYT
TRBJ1-4	few	TRBV7-9	ASSLNGAGPNEKLF
TRBJ1-2	few	TRBV30	AWSVTGGDLRGYT
TRBJ1-1	few	TRBV12-5	ASGLTGQPNTEAF
TRBJ1-5	NA	TRBV30	AWSERQLSKPQH
TRBJ2-7	few	TRBV30	ATGGTGGYEQY
TRBJ2-6	few	TRBV28	ASRLGGGPGGANVLT
TRBJ2-1	few	TRBV5-1	ASSSRTSGRGKVGNEQF
TRBJ1-1	NA	TRBV19	ASSSGTGRTEAF
TRBJ2-6	NA	TRBV18	ASSPDRALRSGANVLT
TRBJ1-3	NA	TRBV30	AWNRGLISSGNTIY
TRBJ2-1	NA	TRBV6-5	ASREGASGVNEQF
TRBJ2-3	NA	TRBV25-1	ASSRAPSTDTQY
TRBJ2-1	NA	TRBV2	ASRRTSGRKNEQF
TRBJ1-1	few	TRBV5-1	ASSLQATNTEAF
TRBJ2-1	NA	TRBV15	ATSREGTSGRGFDEQF
TRBJ2-7	few	TRBV7-2	ASSLRLATPDEQY
TRBJ2-2	few	TRBV18	ASLTSGANTGELF
TRBJ2-2	NA	TRBV30	AWSRSGRGTGELF
TRBJ1-2	NA	TRBV6-5	ASSYGTAHYGYT
TRBJ1-2	few	TRBV18	ASSLLGQGKGGYT
TRBJ1-3	NA	TRBV6-5	ASSSTGGLSGNTIY
TRBJ2-5	NA	TRBV20-1	SARAKAAQY
TRBJ1-1	NA	TRBV29-1	SVGSHRNTEAF